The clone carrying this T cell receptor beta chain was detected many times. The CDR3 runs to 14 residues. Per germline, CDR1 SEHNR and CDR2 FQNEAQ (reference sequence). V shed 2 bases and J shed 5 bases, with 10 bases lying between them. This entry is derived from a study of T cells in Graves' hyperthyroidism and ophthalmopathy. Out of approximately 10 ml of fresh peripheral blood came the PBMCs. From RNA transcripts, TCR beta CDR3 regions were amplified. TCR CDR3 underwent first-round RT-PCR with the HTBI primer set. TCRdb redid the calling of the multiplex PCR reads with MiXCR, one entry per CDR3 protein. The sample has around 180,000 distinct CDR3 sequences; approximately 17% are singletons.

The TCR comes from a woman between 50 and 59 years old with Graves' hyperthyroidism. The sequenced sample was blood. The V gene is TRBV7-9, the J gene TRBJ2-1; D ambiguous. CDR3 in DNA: TGTGCCAGCAGCTTACCTGGCTACCACAATGAGCAGTTCTTC. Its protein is CASSLPGYHNEQFF. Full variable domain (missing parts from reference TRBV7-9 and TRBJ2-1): DTGVSQNPRHKITKRGQNVTFRCDPISEHNRLYWYRQTLGQGPEFLTYFQNEAQLEKSRLLSDRFSAERPKGSFSTLEIQRTEQGDSAMYLCASSLPGYHNEQFFGPGTRLTVL.